This T cell receptor beta chain appears in the sequencing data of a study of shared T cell receptors in the human thymus. The assay was immunoSEQ multiplex PCR, and TCRdb's table has in-frame clones only and misses some. The sample holds approximately 490,000 clones, about 84% seen once. The CDR3 is 17 amino acids. Per germline, CDR1 LGHNA and CDR2 YSLEER. Losses at the gene ends were 0 bases for V and 2 bases for J; bases not matched to a gene: 8. These records were also assigned to another study, of human thymus T cells. That paper notes: Resections that were taken during corrective heart surgery supplied the thymus tissue. Thymic and blood repertoires seemed to show skewed V and J gene use. Related research found strongly overlapping thymic repertoires in unrelated individuals.

The receptor's source is a boy under three years old with a congenital heart defect. The chain carries TRBV4-3 and TRBJ2-7, with TRBD1 identical over 9 bases. Sequencing was done on a sample of thymocytes. The CDR3 spells CASSQERMDRGPYEQYF. CDR3 coding DNA: TGCGCCAGCAGCCAAGAAAGGATGGACAGGGGCCCCTACGAGCAGTACTTC.